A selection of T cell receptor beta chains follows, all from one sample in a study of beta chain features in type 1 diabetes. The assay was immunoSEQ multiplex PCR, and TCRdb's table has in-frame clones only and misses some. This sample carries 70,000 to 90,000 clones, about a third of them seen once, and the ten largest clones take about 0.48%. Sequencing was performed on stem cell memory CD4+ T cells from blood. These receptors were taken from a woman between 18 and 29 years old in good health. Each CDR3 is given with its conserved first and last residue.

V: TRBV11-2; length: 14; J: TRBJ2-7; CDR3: CASSLGGVHGEQYF
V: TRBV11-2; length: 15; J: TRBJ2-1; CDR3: CASSRLAGGPGEQFF
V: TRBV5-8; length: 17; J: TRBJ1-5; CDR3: CASSPLTGAWPNQPQHF
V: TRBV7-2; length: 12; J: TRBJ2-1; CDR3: CASTETGNEQFF
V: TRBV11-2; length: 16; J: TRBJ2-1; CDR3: CASSLAGTGGVDEQFF
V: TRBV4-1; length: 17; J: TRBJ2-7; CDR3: CASSQDKTSGSSYEQYF
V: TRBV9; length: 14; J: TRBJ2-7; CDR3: CASSVGGQGYEQYF
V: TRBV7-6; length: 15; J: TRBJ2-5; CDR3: CASSVSPGGRETQYF
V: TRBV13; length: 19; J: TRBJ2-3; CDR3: CASSRSTMTSGGGGDTQYF
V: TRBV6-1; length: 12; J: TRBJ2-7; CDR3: CATEKGTYEQYF